This T cell receptor (beta chain) came from a study of T-cell reconstitution after alpha-beta-depleted transplantation in children. Study results and limitations: Several patients had high TCRbeta diversity at day 60; it came from surviving recipient T cells and thymic progenitors. Diversity and T-cell counts at one year after transplant derived mostly from new T cells. Several hundred expanded graft clones reportedly supplied alpha-beta T cells about two months after transplant.

It was with unique molecular identifiers that the TCRbeta library was prepared. MiXCR, applied by TCRdb to the PCR reads, yields one record per CDR3 protein. The sample lists 450,000 to 550,000 distinct CDR3 sequences; about an eighth were seen once. This clonotype showed up just a few times. Antigen: not known. The sequencing here drew on PBMCs, mostly from graft donor cells, taken 180 days after TCRalphabeta/CD19-depleted stem cell transplant. The sequence derives from a female patient between 2 and 15 years old who had a stem cell transplant for aplastic anemia, so the T cells may come from the graft donor.

The DNA for the CDR3 is TGTGCCAGCAGCAAGAGTTGCATCCCACCCCCAACTAATGAAAAACTGTTTTTT. As protein: CASSKSCIPPPTNEKLFF. The chain is built from TRBV21-1 and TRBJ1-4. TRBV21-1 corresponds to a pseudogene. The length of the CDR3 is 18 residues.